The present TCR beta chain was sequenced within a study of PD-1 blockade in classical Hodgkin lymphoma. Whole-study results and caveats: CD4+ TCR diversity rose significantly by C4D1, and CD8+ TCR diversity did not. Baseline TCR diversity was reportedly lower in newly diagnosed patients than healthy donors.

Method: immunoSEQ multiplex PCR; TCRdb's copy keeps in-frame clones and lacks some. The sample has 100,000 or so clones; around 89% are singletons. The CDR3 length is 17 residues. CDR1 and CDR2 (germline): SGHTA, FQGNSA. The junction had 3 bases not matched to a gene; V was cut back by 0 bases and J by 0 bases. Concerning this clone itself: What it binds is unknown.

Every one of the patients relapsed after autologous stem cell transplantation (brentuximab vedotin exposure was variable). Best responses were complete response, partial response or progressive disease. Sequences were derived from peripheral blood mononuclear cells (PBMCs), sampled before the second cycle of nivolumab. The receptor was isolated from a human donor with classical Hodgkin lymphoma. The V gene is TRBV7-2, the J gene TRBJ2-4, with TRBD1 identical over 9 bases. Here the CDR3 reads CASSLARDRVAKNIQYF. The CDR3 DNA follows: TGTGCCAGCAGCTTAGCCCGGGACAGGGTAGCCAAAAACATTCAGTACTTC.